These T cell receptor beta chains were read from a single sample in a study of blood T cell repertoires in COVID-19. The data were produced by immunoSEQ multiplex PCR, yet TCRdb's version contains in-frame clones alone and is incomplete. Of some 360,000 clones listed, around 90% are singletons. Material: peripheral blood. Source of these receptors: an older woman with COVID-19, enrolled during active disease. Each CDR3 is given with its conserved first and last residue.

j_gene	v_gene	CDR3aa
TRBJ1-1	TRBV27	CASSAVRGNTEAFF
TRBJ1-4	TRBV19	CASSIEPQMNEKLFF
TRBJ1-2	TRBV27	CASRESPGTAYGYTF
TRBJ2-5	TRBV5-1	CASSLAGTRGETQYF
TRBJ1-2	TRBV28	CASSAPMTPFNGYTF
TRBJ1-3	TRBV30	CAWSGATGNTIYF
TRBJ2-2	TRBV14	CASSHAGTGKSGELFF
TRBJ1-3	TRBV15	CASAGWPSGNTIYF
TRBJ1-2	TRBV10-2	CASRPSGGGYTF
TRBJ2-2	TRBV5-4	CASSLASGRTGELFF
TRBJ1-5	TRBV19	CASSPGQGVRLNQPQHF
TRBJ1-5	TRBV27	CASSLSPDSNQPQHF
TRBJ1-4	TRBV4-1	CASSQRLATNEKLFF
TRBJ2-1	TRBV30	CARDRGSYNEQFF
TRBJ1-6	TRBV9	CASSKRRGTPNSPLHF
TRBJ1-2	TRBV19	CASGQSRGYTF
TRBJ1-3	TRBV6-5	CASSYSRGRGNTIYF
TRBJ1-4	TRBV7-9	CASSLARGEKLFF
TRBJ1-4	TRBV5-5	CASSLRRGQANEKLFF
TRBJ2-1	TRBV28	CASANTGGNNEQFF
TRBJ1-2	TRBV10-3	CAISDRTGDNYGYTF
TRBJ2-7	TRBV5-4	CASSPNGRQSEQYF